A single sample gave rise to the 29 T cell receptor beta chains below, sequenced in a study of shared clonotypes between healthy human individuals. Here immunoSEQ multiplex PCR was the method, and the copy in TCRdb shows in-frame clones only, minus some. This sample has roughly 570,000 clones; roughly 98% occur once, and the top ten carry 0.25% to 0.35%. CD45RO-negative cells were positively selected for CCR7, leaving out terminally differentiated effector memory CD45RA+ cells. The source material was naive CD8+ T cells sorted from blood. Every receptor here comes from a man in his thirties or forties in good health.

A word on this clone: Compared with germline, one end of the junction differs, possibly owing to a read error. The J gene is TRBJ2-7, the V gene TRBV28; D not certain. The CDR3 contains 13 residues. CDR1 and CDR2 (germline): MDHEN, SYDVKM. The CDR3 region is CASSFRPVGIQNF. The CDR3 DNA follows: TGTGCCAGCAGTTTCAGGCCAGTAGGGATACAGAATTTC. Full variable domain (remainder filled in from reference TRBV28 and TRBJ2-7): DVKVTQSSRYLVKRTGEKVFLECVQDMDHENMFWYRQDPGLGLRLIYFSYDVKMKEKGDIPEGYSVSREKKERFSLILESASTNQTSMYLCASSFRPVGIQNFGPGTRLTVT.

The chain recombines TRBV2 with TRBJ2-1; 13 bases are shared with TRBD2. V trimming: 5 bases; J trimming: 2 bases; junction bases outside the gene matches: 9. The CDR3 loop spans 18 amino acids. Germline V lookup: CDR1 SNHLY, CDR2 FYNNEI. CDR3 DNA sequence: TGTGCCAGCAGTCGGACTAGCGGGAGATCAACTACCTACAATGAGCAGTTCTTC. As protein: CASSRTSGRSTTYNEQFF.

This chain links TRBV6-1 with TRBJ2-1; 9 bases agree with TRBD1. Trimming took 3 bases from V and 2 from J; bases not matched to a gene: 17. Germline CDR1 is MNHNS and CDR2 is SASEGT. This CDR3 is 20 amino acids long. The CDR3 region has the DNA TGTGCCAGCAGTGAGAGTCCGGGACAGGGAAATTTGGGAACCTACAATGAGCAGTTCTTC. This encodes CASSESPGQGNLGTYNEQFF.

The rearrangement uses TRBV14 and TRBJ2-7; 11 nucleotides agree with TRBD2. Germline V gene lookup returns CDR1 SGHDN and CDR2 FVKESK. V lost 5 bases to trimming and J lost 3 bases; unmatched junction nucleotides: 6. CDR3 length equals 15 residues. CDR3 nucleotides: TGTGCCAGCAGCATGAGACTAGCGGGACTCTACGAGCAGTACTTC. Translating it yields CASSMRLAGLYEQYF.

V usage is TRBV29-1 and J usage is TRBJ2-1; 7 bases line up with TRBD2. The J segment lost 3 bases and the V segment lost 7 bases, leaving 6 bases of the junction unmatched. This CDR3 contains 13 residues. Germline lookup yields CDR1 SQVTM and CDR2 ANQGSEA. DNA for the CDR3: TGCAGCGACATGCTAGCGGACTACAATGAGCAGTTCTTC. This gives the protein CSDMLADYNEQFF.

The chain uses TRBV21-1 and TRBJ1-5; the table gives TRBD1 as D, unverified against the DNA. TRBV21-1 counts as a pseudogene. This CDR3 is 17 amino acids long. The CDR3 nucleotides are TGTGCCAGCAGCAAAGTTAGGGCGGACAGGGAAAATCAGCCCCAGCATTTT. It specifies CASSKVRADRENQPQHF.

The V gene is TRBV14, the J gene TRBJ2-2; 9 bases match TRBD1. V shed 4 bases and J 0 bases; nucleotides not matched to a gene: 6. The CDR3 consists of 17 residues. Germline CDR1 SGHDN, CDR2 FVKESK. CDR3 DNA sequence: TGTGCCAGCAGCCCCCTCGACAGGGGGGCGAACACCGGGGAGCTGTTTTTT. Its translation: CASSPLDRGANTGELFF.

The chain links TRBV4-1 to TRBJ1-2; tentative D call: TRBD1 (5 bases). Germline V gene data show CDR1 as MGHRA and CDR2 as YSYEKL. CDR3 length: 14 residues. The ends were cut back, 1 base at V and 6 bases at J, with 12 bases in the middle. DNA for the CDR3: TGCGCCAGCAGCCAAGCAGGGCATGTGGATGGCTACACCTTC. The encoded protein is CASSQAGHVDGYTF.

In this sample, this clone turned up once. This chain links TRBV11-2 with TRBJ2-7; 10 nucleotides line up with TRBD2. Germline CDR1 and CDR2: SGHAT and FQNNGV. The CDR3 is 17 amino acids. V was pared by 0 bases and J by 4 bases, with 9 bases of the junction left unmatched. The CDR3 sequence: CASSLESSGRRRYEQYF. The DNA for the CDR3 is TGTGCCAGCAGCTTAGAATCTAGCGGGAGAAGGCGTTACGAGCAGTACTTC.

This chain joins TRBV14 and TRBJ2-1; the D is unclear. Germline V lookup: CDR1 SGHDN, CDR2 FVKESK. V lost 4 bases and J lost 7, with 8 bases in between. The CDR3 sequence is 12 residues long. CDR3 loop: CASSRHLNEQFF. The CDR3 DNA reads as TGTGCCAGCAGCCGCCATTTGAATGAGCAGTTCTTC. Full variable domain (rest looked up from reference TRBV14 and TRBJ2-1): EAGVTQFPSHSVIEKGQTVTLRCDPISGHDNLYWYRRVMGKEIKFLLHFVKESKQDESGMPNNRFLAERTGGTYSTLKVQPAELEDSGVYFCASSRHLNEQFFGPGTRLTVL.

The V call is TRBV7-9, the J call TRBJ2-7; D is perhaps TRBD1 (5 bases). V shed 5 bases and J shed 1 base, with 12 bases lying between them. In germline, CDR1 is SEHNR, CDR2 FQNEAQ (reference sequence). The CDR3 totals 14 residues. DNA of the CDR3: TGTGCCAGCAGCAGCAGGGAAGGGTCCTACGAGCAGTACTTC. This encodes CASSSREGSYEQYF. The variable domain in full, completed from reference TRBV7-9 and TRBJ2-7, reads DTGVSQNPRHKITKRGQNVTFRCDPISEHNRLYWYRQTLGQGPEFLTYFQNEAQLEKSRLLSDRFSAERPKGSFSTLEIQRTEQGDSAMYLCASSSREGSYEQYFGPGTRLTVT.

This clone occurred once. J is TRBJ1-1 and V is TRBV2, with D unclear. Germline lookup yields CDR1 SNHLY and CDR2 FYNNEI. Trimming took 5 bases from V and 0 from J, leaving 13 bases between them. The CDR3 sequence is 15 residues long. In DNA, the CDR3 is TGTGCCAGCAGTTTGAACAGCCGATTGAACACTGAAGCTTTCTTT. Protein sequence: CASSLNSRLNTEAFF.

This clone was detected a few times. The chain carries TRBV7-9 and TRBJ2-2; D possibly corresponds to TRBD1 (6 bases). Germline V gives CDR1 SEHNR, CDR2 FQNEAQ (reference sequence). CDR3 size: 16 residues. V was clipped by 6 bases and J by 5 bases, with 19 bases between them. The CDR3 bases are TGTGCCAGCAGATTGGGACAAGCGCTGCGAACCGGGGAGCTGTTTTTT. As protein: CASRLGQALRTGELFF.

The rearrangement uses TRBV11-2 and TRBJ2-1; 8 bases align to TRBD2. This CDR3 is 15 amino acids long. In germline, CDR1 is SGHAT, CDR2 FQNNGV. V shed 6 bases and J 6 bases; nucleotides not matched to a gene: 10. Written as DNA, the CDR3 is TGTGCCAGCAGTAAGTTGGGACTAGTCTTCAATGAGCAGTTCTTC. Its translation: CASSKLGLVFNEQFF.

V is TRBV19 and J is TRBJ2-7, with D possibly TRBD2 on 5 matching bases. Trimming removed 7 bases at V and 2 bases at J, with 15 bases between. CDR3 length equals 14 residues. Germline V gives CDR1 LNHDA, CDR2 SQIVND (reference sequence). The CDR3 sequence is CASTPPGSPYEQYF. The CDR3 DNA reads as TGTGCCAGTACCCCTCCGGGGTCCCCCTACGAGCAGTACTTC.

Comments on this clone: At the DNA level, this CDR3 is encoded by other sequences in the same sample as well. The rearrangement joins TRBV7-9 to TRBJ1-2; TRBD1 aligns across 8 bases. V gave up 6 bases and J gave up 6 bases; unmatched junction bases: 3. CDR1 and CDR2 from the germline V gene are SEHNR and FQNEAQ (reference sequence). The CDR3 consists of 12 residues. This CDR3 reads CASSLDRDGYTF. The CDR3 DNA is TGTGCCAGCAGTTTGGACAGGGATGGCTACACCTTC.

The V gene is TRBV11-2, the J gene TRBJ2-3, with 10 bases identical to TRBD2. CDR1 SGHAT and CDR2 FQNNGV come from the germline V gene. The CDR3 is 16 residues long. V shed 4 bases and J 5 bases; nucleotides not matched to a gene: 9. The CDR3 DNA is TGTGCCAGCAGCTCGCGACTAGCGGGTTCCAGAGATACGCAGTATTTT. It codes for CASSSRLAGSRDTQYF.

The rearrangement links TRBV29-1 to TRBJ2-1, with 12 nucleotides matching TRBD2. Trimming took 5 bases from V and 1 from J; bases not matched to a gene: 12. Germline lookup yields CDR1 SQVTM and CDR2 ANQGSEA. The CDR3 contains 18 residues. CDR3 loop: CSVKGLAGLGKSYNEQFF. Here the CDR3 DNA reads TGCAGCGTTAAAGGACTAGCGGGATTAGGAAAGTCCTACAATGAGCAGTTCTTC.

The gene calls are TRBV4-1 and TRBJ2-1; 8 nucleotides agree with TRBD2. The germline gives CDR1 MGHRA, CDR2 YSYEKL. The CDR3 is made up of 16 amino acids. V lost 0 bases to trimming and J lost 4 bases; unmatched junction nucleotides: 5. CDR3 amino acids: CASSQDPAGAYNEQFF. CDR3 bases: TGCGCCAGCAGCCAAGATCCAGCGGGGGCGTACAATGAGCAGTTCTTC.

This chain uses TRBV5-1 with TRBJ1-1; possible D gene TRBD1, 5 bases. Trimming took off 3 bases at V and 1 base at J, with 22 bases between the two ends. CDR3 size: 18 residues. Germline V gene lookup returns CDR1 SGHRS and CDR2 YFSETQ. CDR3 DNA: TGCGCCAGCAGCTCCCGGTCGGGGGACTTTGGGCCGAACACTGAAGCTTTCTTT. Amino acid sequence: CASSSRSGDFGPNTEAFF. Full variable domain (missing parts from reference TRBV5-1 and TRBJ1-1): KAGVTQTPRYLIKTRGQQVTLSCSPISGHRSVSWYQQTPGQGLQFLFEYFSETQRNKGNFPGRFSGRQFSNSRSEMNVSTLELGDSALYLCASSSRSGDFGPNTEAFFGQGTRLTVV.

The chain's CDR3 is CASSRGQGVWNEQYF. CDR3 nucleotide sequence: TGTGCCAGCAGCCGTGGACAGGGGGTATGGAACGAGCAGTACTTC. The rearrangement uses TRBV14 and TRBJ2-7, with 10 positions matching TRBD1. The CDR3 totals 15 residues. CDR1 and CDR2 from the germline V gene are SGHDN and FVKESK. V gave up 4 bases and J gave up 5 bases; unmatched junction bases: 8.

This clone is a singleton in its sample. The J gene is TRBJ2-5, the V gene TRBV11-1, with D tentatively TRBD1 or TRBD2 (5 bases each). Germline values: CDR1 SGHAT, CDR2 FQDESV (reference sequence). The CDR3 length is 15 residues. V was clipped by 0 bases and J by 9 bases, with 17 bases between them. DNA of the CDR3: TGTGCCAGCAGCTTAGCCGTGGGGGAGCCGAGGGCCCAGTACTTC. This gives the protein CASSLAVGEPRAQYF.

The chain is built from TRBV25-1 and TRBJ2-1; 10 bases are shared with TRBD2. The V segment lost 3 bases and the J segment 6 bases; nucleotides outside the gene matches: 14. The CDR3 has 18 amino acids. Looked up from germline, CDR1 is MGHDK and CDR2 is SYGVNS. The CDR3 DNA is TGTGCCAGCAGTGACAGCCAGTACAGCGGGAGGGCCGGCAATGAGCAGTTCTTC. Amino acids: CASSDSQYSGRAGNEQFF.

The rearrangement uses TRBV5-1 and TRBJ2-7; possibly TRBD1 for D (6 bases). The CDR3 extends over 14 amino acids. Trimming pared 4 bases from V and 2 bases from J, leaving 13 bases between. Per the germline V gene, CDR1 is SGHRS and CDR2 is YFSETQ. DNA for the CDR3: TGCGCCAGCAGCCAGCCGGGACAAGCCTACGAGCAGTACTTC. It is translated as CASSQPGQAYEQYF. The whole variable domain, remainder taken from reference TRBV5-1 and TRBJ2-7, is KAGVTQTPRYLIKTRGQQVTLSCSPISGHRSVSWYQQTPGQGLQFLFEYFSETQRNKGNFPGRFSGRQFSNSRSEMNVSTLELGDSALYLCASSQPGQAYEQYFGPGTRLTVT.

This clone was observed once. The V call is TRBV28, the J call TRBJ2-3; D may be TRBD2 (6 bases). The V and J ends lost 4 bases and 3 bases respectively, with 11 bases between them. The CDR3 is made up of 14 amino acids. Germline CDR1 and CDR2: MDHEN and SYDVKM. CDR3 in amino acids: CASSSRLGTDTQYF. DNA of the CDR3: TGTGCCAGCAGTTCCCGACTAGGAACAGATACGCAGTATTTT.

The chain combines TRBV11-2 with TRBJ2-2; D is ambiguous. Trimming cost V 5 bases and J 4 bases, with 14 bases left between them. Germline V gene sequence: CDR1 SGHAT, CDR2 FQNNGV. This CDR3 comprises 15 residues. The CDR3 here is CASSGDGVGTGELFF. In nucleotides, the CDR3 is TGTGCCAGCAGCGGCGATGGTGTAGGCACCGGGGAGCTGTTTTTT. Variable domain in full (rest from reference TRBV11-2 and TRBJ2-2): EAGVAQSPRYKIIEKRQSVAFWCNPISGHATLYWYQQILGQGPKLLIQFQNNGVVDDSQLPKDRFSAERLKGVDSTLKIQPAKLEDSAVYLCASSGDGVGTGELFFGEGSRLTVL.

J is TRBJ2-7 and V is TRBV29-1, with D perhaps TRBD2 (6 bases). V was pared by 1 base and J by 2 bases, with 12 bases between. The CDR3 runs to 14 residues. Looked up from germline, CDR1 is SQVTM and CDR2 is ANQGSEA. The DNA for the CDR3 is TGCAGCGTTGAAGGTATTAGCGGAACCTACGAGCAGTACTTC. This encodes CSVEGISGTYEQYF.

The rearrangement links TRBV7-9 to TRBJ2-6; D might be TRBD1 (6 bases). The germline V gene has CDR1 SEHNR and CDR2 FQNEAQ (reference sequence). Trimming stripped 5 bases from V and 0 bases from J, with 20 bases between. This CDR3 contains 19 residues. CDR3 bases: TGTGCCAGCAGCCACGGCTTGGGACATCAGATCTCTGGGGCCAACGTCCTGACTTTC. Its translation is CASSHGLGHQISGANVLTF.

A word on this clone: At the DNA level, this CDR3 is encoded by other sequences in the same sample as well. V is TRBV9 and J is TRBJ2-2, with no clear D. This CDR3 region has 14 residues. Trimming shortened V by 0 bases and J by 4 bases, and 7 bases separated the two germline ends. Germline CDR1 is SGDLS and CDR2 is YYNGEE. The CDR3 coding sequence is TGTGCCAGCAGCGTAGAGCGCGGCACCGGGGAGCTGTTTTTT. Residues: CASSVERGTGELFF.